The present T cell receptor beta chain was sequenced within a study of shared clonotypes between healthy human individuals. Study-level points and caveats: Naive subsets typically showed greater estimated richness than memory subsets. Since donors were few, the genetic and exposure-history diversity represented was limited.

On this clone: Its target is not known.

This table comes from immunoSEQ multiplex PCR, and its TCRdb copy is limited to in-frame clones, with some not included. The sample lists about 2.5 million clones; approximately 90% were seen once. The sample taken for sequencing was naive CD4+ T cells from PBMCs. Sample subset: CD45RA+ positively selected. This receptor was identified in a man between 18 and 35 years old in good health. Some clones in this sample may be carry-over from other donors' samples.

CDR3 coding DNA: TGTGCCAGCACCCACGAGCGGGGATATGAGCAGTTCTTC. It is translated as CASTHERGYEQFF. The chain is built from TRBV18 and TRBJ2-1, with TRBD2 identical over 7 bases. The V segment lost 8 bases and the J segment 8 bases; nucleotides outside the gene matches: 9. The CDR3 is 13 residues long. The germline CDR1 and CDR2 sequences are KGHSH and LQKENI.